This T cell receptor (beta chain) is from a study of T cells in localized non-small cell lung cancer. Study-level findings and limits: Appearing in adjacent lung were a median approximately 60 of the top 100 tumor clones. Uninvolved adjacent lung had higher T cell clonality than tumor and all other tissues. Multi-region tumor sequencing was not done, so intratumor heterogeneity could not be excluded. Those with higher blood T cell density had longer overall survival.

J was trimmed by 2 bases and V by 0 bases; bases with no gene match: 2. Germline V gene sequence: CDR1 ENHRY, CDR2 SYGVKD. The length of the CDR3 is 16 residues. Sequencing was performed with immunoSEQ multiplex PCR; in TCRdb, only in-frame clones are kept and a portion is missing. The data show some 14,000 clones, 80% to 85% seen once. To note about this clone: The antigen is not known.

Sequenced here: peripheral blood, sampled before any cancer treatment. The chain recombines TRBV10-3 with TRBJ2-7; 12 bases line up with TRBD2. The clonotype comes from an older female donor with stage I squamous cell lung carcinoma. The chain's CDR3 is CAISESGLAGAYEQYF. CDR3 in DNA: TGTGCCATCAGTGAGTCGGGACTAGCGGGCGCCTACGAGCAGTACTTC.